This T cell receptor beta chain was found in a study of T cells after yellow fever vaccination. Study as a whole: The SMART-Seq v4 Ultra Low Input method served to prepare the low-cell-number fractions. General study findings and limits: Detected again after the booster were most primary-vaccination clones, at 95% to 96% CD4 and about 90% CD8. Across the CD4 and CD8 compartments, a small share of clonotypes was present in both.

One entry per CDR3 protein results from TCRdb running MiXCR on the 5' RACE reads. The data show 360,000 or so distinct CDR3 sequences, approximately 10% seen once. Note on this clonotype: Its antigen is still unknown.

The sample here was PBMCs, taken on the day of the first yellow fever vaccination. This clonotype originated in a young man who received the YFV17D yellow fever vaccine.

The CDR3 DNA follows: TGTGCCAGCAGCTTATCGGCTGGGAACTACGAGCAGTACTTC. Amino acid sequence: CASSLSAGNYEQYF. The chain carries TRBV7-3 and TRBJ2-7; D unresolved. CDR1 and CDR2 from the germline V gene are SGHTA and FQGTGA. V gave up 2 bases and J gave up 3 bases, with 11 bases separating them. The CDR3 sequence is 14 residues long.